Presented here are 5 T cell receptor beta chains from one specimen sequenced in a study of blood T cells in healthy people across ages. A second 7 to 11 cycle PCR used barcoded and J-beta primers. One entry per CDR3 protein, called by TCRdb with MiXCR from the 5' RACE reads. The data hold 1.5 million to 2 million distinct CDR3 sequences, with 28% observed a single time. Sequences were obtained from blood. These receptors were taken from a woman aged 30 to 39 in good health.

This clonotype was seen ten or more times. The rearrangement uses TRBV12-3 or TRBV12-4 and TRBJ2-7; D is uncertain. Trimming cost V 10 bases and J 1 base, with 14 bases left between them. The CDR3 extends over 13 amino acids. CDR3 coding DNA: TGTGCCACTGCAGTTTCTCCTTCCTACGAGCAGTACTTC. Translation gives CATAVSPSYEQYF.

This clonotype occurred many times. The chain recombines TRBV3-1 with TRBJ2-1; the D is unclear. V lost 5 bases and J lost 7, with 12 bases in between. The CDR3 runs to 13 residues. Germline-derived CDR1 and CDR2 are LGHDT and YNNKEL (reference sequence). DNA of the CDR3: TGTGCCAGCAGCAGGACGTTAGGAAATGAGCAGTTCTTC. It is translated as CASSRTLGNEQFF.

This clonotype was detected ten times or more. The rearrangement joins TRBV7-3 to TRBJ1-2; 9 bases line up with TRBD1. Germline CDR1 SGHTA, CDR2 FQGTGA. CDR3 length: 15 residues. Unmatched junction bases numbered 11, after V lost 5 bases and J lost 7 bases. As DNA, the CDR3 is TGTGCCAGCAGCCGAGCGGGACAGGGAGATAGTGGCTACACCTTC. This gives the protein CASSRAGQGDSGYTF.

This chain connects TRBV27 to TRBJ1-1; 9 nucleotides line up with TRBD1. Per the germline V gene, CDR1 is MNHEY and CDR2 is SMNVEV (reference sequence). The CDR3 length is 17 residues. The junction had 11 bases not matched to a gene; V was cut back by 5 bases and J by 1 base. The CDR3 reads CASSQNPGQGGNTEAFF. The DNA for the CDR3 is TGTGCCAGCAGTCAAAACCCGGGACAGGGAGGGAACACTGAAGCTTTCTTT.

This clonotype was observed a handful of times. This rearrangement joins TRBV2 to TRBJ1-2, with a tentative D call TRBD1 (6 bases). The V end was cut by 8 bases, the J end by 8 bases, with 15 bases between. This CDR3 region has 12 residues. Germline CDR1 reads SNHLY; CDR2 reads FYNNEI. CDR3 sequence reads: CASARDTWGYTF. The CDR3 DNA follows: TGTGCCAGCGCCAGGGACACGTGGGGCTACACCTTC.